The present TCR beta chain was sequenced within a study of cytomegalovirus exposure and HLA in healthy donors. Method: immunoSEQ multiplex PCR; TCRdb's copy keeps in-frame clones and lacks some. The table records approximately 140,000 clones, almost 85% of them present only once. V shed 1 base, J shed 5 bases, and the junction held 8 bases outside the gene matches. Germline V gene data show CDR1 as GTSNPN and CDR2 as SVGIG (reference sequence). The CDR3 length is 15 residues. Study-level findings and limits: The study recorded over 150 TCR beta chains that were cytomegalovirus-associated. It was confirmed in vitro that a few of the CMV-associated chains were specific for CMV antigens.

About this clone itself: Its specificity is unknown.

Sequenced input: PBMCs. The sequence derives from a woman in her twenties or thirties in good health and CMV-seronegative. The rearrangement links TRBV30 to TRBJ2-5; 9 nucleotides agree with TRBD1. The DNA of the CDR3 is TGTGCCTGGAGTGCTAATTACAGGGGGCGCGAGACCCAGTACTTC. Translating it yields CAWSANYRGRETQYF. The whole variable domain, filled in from reference TRBV30 and TRBJ2-5, reads SQTIHQWPATLVQPVGSPLSLECTVEGTSNPNLYWYRQAAGRGLQLLFYSVGIGQISSEVPQNLSASRPQDRQFILSSKKLLLSDSGFYLCAWSANYRGRETQYFGPGTRLLVL.